Following are 27 T cell receptor beta chains from one sample sequenced in a study of blood T cell repertoires in COVID-19. Using immunoSEQ multiplex PCR, the repertoire was profiled, and TCRdb retains in-frame clones only, with some absent. The sample includes approximately 260,000 clones, over 75% of them seen just once. The sequencing sample was made of peripheral blood. The receptor set was obtained from a woman aged 70-85 years with COVID-19, enrolled during active disease.

This clone was picked up one time. The V and J genes are TRBV5-1 and TRBJ2-5; D possibly corresponds to TRBD2 (5 bases). V lost 7 bases to trimming and J lost 3 bases, with 16 bases between them. CDR1 is SGHRS and CDR2 is YFSETQ in the germline V gene. This CDR3 has 14 amino acids. CDR3 protein: CASPVDLRKETQYF. The CDR3 DNA is TGCGCCAGCCCCGTGGACTTGCGAAAAGAGACCCAGTACTTC.

The chain couples TRBV15 to TRBJ2-3; 12 bases match TRBD2. With 3 bases clipped from V and 3 bases from J, the junction kept 7 bases outside the gene matches. CDR1 and CDR2 from the germline V gene are LNHNV and YYDKDF (reference sequence). CDR3 length equals 17 residues. For the CDR3, the DNA is TGTGCCACCAGCAGGGCCCAGACTAGCGGGAGAACAGATACGCAGTATTTT. Protein product: CATSRAQTSGRTDTQYF.

The rearrangement uses TRBV18 and TRBJ1-2; maybe TRBD1 (6 bases). The CDR3 sequence is 16 residues long. V lost 6 bases to trimming and J lost 0 bases, with 17 bases between them. The germline gives CDR1 KGHSH, CDR2 LQKENI. The CDR3 sequence is CASSRSGTRANYGYTF. The CDR3 DNA reads as TGTGCCAGCTCTCGGTCCGGGACAAGAGCTAACTATGGCTACACCTTC.

V usage is TRBV19 and J usage is TRBJ1-2; D perhaps matches TRBD1 (6 bases). V shed 5 bases and J shed 4 bases, with 11 bases lying between them. CDR3 length equals 13 residues. The germline V gene encodes CDR1 LNHDA and CDR2 SQIVND (reference sequence). In DNA form, the CDR3 reads TGTGCCAGTAGTGTCGACAGGAGCTATGGCTACACCTTC. Translated, it gives CASSVDRSYGYTF. Full variable domain (missing parts from reference TRBV19 and TRBJ1-2): DGGITQSPKYLFRKEGQNVTLSCEQNLNHDAMYWYRQDPGQGLRLIYYSQIVNDFQKGDIAEGYSVSREKKESFPLTVTSAQKNPTAFYLCASSVDRSYGYTFGSGTRLTVV.

The chain links TRBV5-1 to TRBJ2-7; weak D call: TRBD2 (5 bases). The CDR3 is 12 amino acids. The germline V and J ends were trimmed by 0 bases and 6 bases, with 7 bases remaining between them. Germline CDR1 reads SGHRS; CDR2 reads YFSETQ. The CDR3 nucleotides are TGCGCCAGCAGCTTGGGGGAGAGCGAGCAGTACTTC. This encodes CASSLGESEQYF.

The chain joins TRBV9 to TRBJ2-1; TRBD2 matches 13 bases. V lost 1 base, J lost 7 bases, and 17 bases stayed unmatched. This CDR3 comprises 20 residues. Germline V gene data show CDR1 as SGDLS and CDR2 as YYNGEE. CDR3 nucleotides: TGTGCCAGCAGCGTATCGACTAGCGGGAGGAGGACGTACATCGGGAATGAGCAGTTCTTC. It encodes CASSVSTSGRRTYIGNEQFF.

This clone has a handful of counts. V is TRBV19 and J is TRBJ1-2; 11 bases align to TRBD1. This CDR3 comprises 15 residues. V lost 5 bases and J lost 4; bases outside the gene matches: 6. Per the germline V gene, CDR1 is LNHDA and CDR2 is SQIVND (reference sequence). The CDR3 is CASSAGTGGIYGYTF. The CDR3 coding sequence is TGTGCCAGTAGTGCCGGGACAGGGGGAATCTATGGCTACACCTTC.

V and J are TRBV4-2 and TRBJ1-2, with 10 bases that match TRBD1. CDR1 is LGHNA, CDR2 YNFKEQ, per germline. J was trimmed by 9 bases and V by 0 bases; bases with no gene match: 7. This CDR3 is 15 amino acids long. CDR3 nucleotides: TGTGCCAGCAGCCAAGATTTAGGACAGGGGGGTAGCTACACCTTC. Its protein is CASSQDLGQGGSYTF.

The chain uses TRBV29-1 and TRBJ1-1, with 7 bases lining up with TRBD1. The CDR3 sequence is 12 residues long. Losses at the gene ends were 6 bases for V and 6 bases for J; bases not matched to a gene: 7. Germline assignment: CDR1 SQVTM and CDR2 ANQGSEA. CDR3 coding DNA: TGCAGCGTCCGCTGGACAGGAGCTGAAGCTTTCTTT. Amino acid sequence: CSVRWTGAEAFF.

The V call is TRBV13, the J call TRBJ2-1; possibly TRBD2 for D (6 bases). This CDR3 is built from 16 residues. CDR1 and CDR2 (germline): PRHDT, FYEKMQ (reference sequence). V was clipped by 3 bases and J by 5 bases, with 17 bases between them. The CDR3 DNA is TGTGCCAGCAGCTTCCCAGCGGGCACCATGAACAATGAGCAGTTCTTC. Encoded protein: CASSFPAGTMNNEQFF.

J is TRBJ1-2 and V is TRBV4-1; 7 nucleotides agree with TRBD1. The CDR3 has 14 amino acids. CDR1 is MGHRA and CDR2 is YSYEKL in the germline V gene. The trim removed 1 base at V and 8 bases at J, leaving 7 bases unmatched. In DNA, the CDR3 is TGCGCCAGCAGCCAAGTTATACAGGGGTTAGGCTACACCTTC. It specifies CASSQVIQGLGYTF.

This sequence joins TRBV6-2 or TRBV6-3 and TRBJ2-1; 7 bases are a match to TRBD2. Germline trimming cut 0 bases from V and 5 bases from J; bases unmatched to any gene: 7. The CDR3 contains 16 residues. The V gene's germline CDR1 is MNHEY and CDR2 SVGEGT. CDR3 loop: CASSYSAGSGNNEQFF. CDR3 coding DNA: TGTGCCAGCAGTTACTCTGCAGGGAGCGGGAACAATGAGCAGTTCTTC.

The gene calls are TRBV11-2 and TRBJ1-2; a weak D match, TRBD1 (5 bases). Germline values: CDR1 SGHAT, CDR2 FQNNGV. This CDR3 region has 14 residues. The ends were cut back, 3 bases at V and 2 bases at J, with 10 bases in the middle. The CDR3 coding sequence is TGTGCCAGCAGCTTGGGGCAGAACAACTATGGCTACACCTTC. Its protein product is CASSLGQNNYGYTF.

The table lists this clone with a few counts. The CDR3 DNA reads as TGTGCCAGCAGCCAAGCGGGTGAAAAACTGTTTTTT. Encoded protein: CASSQAGEKLFF. V is TRBV3-1 (or the pseudogene TRBV3-2) and J is TRBJ1-4; D is ambiguous. Germline-derived CDR1 and CDR2 are LGHDT and YNNKEL (reference sequence). The CDR3 covers 12 residues. The V end lost 1 base, the J end lost 7 bases, and 4 bases lay between the germline ends.

This chain joins TRBV18 and TRBJ1-1; no firm D call. Per germline, CDR1 KGHSH and CDR2 LQKENI. CDR3 length equals 13 residues. V was pared by 3 bases and J by 0 bases, with 5 bases between. The CDR3 DNA sequence: TGTGCCAGCTCACCCAGTATGAACACTGAAGCTTTCTTT. Translation gives CASSPSMNTEAFF. Complete variable domain (other parts from reference TRBV18 and TRBJ1-1): NAGVMQNPRHLVRRRGQEARLRCSPMKGHSHVYWYRQLPEEGLKFMVYLQKENIIDESGMPKERFSAEFPKEGPSILRIQQVVRGDSAAYFCASSPSMNTEAFFGQGTRLTVV.

The chain recombines TRBV3-1 (or the pseudogene TRBV3-2) with TRBJ2-1, with TRBD1 as a possible D gene (5 bases). The CDR3 covers 15 residues. The germline gives CDR1 LGHDT, CDR2 YNNKEL (reference sequence). The V end was cut by 1 base, the J end by 0 bases, with 7 bases between. CDR3 nucleotides: TGTGCCAGCAGCCAAGCCGACAGCTCCTACAATGAGCAGTTCTTC. Translating it yields CASSQADSSYNEQFF.

This clone was recorded only once. V is TRBV11-1 and J is TRBJ1-1, with unresolved D. CDR3 length: 13 amino acids. V was trimmed by 9 bases and J by 0 bases, leaving 11 bases between them. Germline V gives CDR1 SGHAT, CDR2 FQDESV (reference sequence). The CDR3 DNA reads as TGTGCCAGTAGACGGGGAATGAACACTGAAGCTTTCTTT. Translating it yields CASRRGMNTEAFF.

V usage is TRBV7-2 and J usage is TRBJ1-3; D possibly corresponds to TRBD1 (5 bases). This CDR3 is 15 amino acids long. The germline CDR1 and CDR2 sequences are SGHTA and FQGNSA. V lost 5 bases to trimming and J lost 4 bases, with 15 bases between them. This CDR3 is CASSPMLQAGNTIYF. The CDR3 DNA is TGTGCCAGCAGCCCAATGTTACAGGCAGGAAACACCATATATTTT.

The chain is built from TRBV9 and TRBJ1-1, with D maybe TRBD1 (6 bases). This CDR3 contains 16 residues. Per germline, CDR1 SGDLS and CDR2 YYNGEE. Trimming took 3 bases from V and 7 from J, leaving 22 bases between them. Written as DNA, the CDR3 is TGTGCCAGCAGCGCTAACTCCGGGACACTGAAAAATGAAGCTTTCTTT. It specifies CASSANSGTLKNEAFF.

The gene calls are TRBV25-1 and TRBJ2-7, with D tentatively TRBD1 (5 bases). CDR1 is MGHDK, CDR2 SYGVNS, per germline. This CDR3 spans 14 amino acids. V was clipped by 3 bases and J by 2 bases, with 11 bases between them. CDR3 in DNA: TGTGCCAGCAGTGATCGACCAGGGCCCTACGAGCAGTACTTC. Translating gives CASSDRPGPYEQYF.

The chain carries TRBV10-3 and TRBJ1-3, with 9 bases that match TRBD1. The length of the CDR3 is 16 residues. In germline, CDR1 is ENHRY, CDR2 SYGVKD. V lost 3 bases, J lost 2 bases, and 5 bases stayed unmatched. The CDR3: CAISDPGQGTGNTIYF. The CDR3 nucleotides are TGTGCCATCAGTGATCCCGGACAGGGGACTGGAAACACCATATATTTT.

CDR3 DNA sequence: TGTGCCAGCAGCTTAACATCCGGGACAGACTACGAGCAGTACTTC. This codes for CASSLTSGTDYEQYF. The rearrangement links TRBV7-3 to TRBJ2-7; 7 nucleotides line up with TRBD1. V lost 0 bases and J lost 3; bases outside the gene matches: 5. CDR3 length: 15 amino acids. CDR1 is SGHTA, CDR2 FQGTGA, per germline.

This clone was counted a few times. This sequence joins TRBV18 and TRBJ1-2, with D possibly matching TRBD1 (6 bases). Germline V gene sequence: CDR1 KGHSH, CDR2 LQKENI. Trimming pared 3 bases from V and 3 bases from J, leaving 8 bases between. The CDR3 has 13 amino acids. The CDR3 nucleotides read TGTGCCAGCTCACCCCGGACAGACTATGGCTACACCTTC. This encodes CASSPRTDYGYTF.

This clone was recorded once. The chain carries TRBV18 and TRBJ1-6; 8 bases are a match to TRBD1. Per germline, CDR1 KGHSH and CDR2 LQKENI. This CDR3 is built from 16 residues. The trim removed 6 bases at V and 7 bases at J, leaving 11 bases unmatched. DNA for the CDR3: TGTGCCAGCTCTCCCTACCGGGACAGGCCAAATTCACCCCTCCACTTT. Its translation is CASSPYRDRPNSPLHF.

This chain uses TRBV9 with TRBJ1-3; no reliable D call. V shed 4 bases and J shed 0 bases, with 8 bases lying between them. The CDR3 is 14 residues long. Looked up from germline, CDR1 is SGDLS and CDR2 is YYNGEE. CDR3 nucleotides: TGTGCCAGCAGCATCACCTACTCTGGAAACACCATATATTTT. The encoded protein is CASSITYSGNTIYF.

The chain recombines TRBV5-6 with TRBJ1-1; unclear D gene. V was trimmed by 4 bases and J by 9 bases, leaving 13 bases between them. CDR3 size: 12 residues. Germline CDR1 and CDR2: SGHDT and YYEEEE. CDR3 sequence (DNA): TGTGCCAGCAGCCGTACCCAGACTAAAGCTTTCTTT. Translated, it gives CASSRTQTKAFF.

The V call is TRBV7-9, the J call TRBJ2-7; 9 positions agree with TRBD2. CDR3 length: 15 amino acids. Germline values: CDR1 SEHNR, CDR2 FQNEAQ (reference sequence). Trimming removed 7 bases from V and 0 bases from J; junction bases left unmatched: 7. The CDR3 reads CASTSNSGSSYEQYF. The CDR3 DNA is TGTGCCAGCACCTCAAATAGCGGGAGCTCCTACGAGCAGTACTTC.